This T cell receptor (beta chain) comes out of a study of blood T cell repertoires in COVID-19. Study summary: Whether acute or convalescent, the COVID-19 samples came from the United States, Italy and Spain.

The CDR3 length is 17 residues. The trim removed 10 bases at V and 1 base at J, leaving 10 bases unmatched. Germline-derived CDR1 and CDR2 are ENHRY and SYGVKD. Authors' methods: Estimation of nucleated cell counts relied on the amplification of reference gene primers. Some clones are missing from TCRdb's copy, which holds only in-frame ones; the method was immunoSEQ multiplex PCR. D and trimming were read from the DNA, whereas the V and J calls and clone size are those reported in that table. In the table there are about 110,000 clones, around 90% of which are singletons. The sample consisted of peripheral blood. The clonotype originates from a human donor in a cohort sampled during active COVID-19. This chain joins TRBV10-3 and TRBJ2-1; 13 nucleotides align to TRBD2. CDR3 sequence: CATTSGGAGRSYNEQFF. CDR3 bases: TGTGCCACAACTAGCGGGGGGGCCGGTAGATCCTACAATGAGCAGTTCTTC.